Listed below are T cell receptor beta chains from one sample, sequenced in a study of tumour-infiltrating T cells in Burkitt lymphoma. Sequenced by immunoSEQ multiplex PCR; TCRdb stores in-frame clones only, minus some. The data contain about 1,500 clones, 11% of them seen just once; the ten biggest clones take up roughly 15%. Source material: tumor tissue. The receptors were sampled from a human donor with Burkitt lymphoma. Both conserved end residues are trimmed from each CDR3. The order of the fields is J gene, V gene, CDR3 protein.

TRBJ1-5,TRBV4-1,ASSQDKGFQPQH
TRBJ2-7,TRBV7-9,ASQPSGTSYEQY
TRBJ1-4,TRBV18,ASFPDRAESEKLF
TRBJ1-1,TRBV7-8,ASSSRRDTEAF
TRBJ2-7,TRBV7-6,ASSTTSGSYEQY
TRBJ1-2,TRBV6-5,ASSYSQVVVNYGYT
TRBJ1-4,TRBV6-1,ASRTGYTNEKLF
TRBJ2-3,TRBV11-2,ASSLNSLARADTQY
TRBJ2-7,TRBV7-8,ASIGTSGKNEQY
TRBJ1-2,TRBV4-1,ASSQGHEGGSYGYT
TRBJ1-3,TRBV7-6,ASSPQGLGLNTVY
TRBJ2-3,TRBV5-1,ASSLAGTDTQY
TRBJ2-1,TRBV6-5,ASRRLAPYNEQF
TRBJ1-1,TRBV19,ASTLDRGNEAF
TRBJ1-4,TRBV25-1,ASSEYEDEKLF
TRBJ2-5,TRBV27,ASSPPGGETQY
TRBJ2-3,TRBV27,ASSQTTDTQY
TRBJ2-7,TRBV4-1,ASSQTTSGYEQY
TRBJ2-7,TRBV6-5,ASSLGGGHEQY
TRBJ2-1,TRBV6-5,ASSAVSSSYNEQF
TRBJ1-1,TRBV30,ACQGNTEAF
TRBJ2-1,TRBV4-2,ASSHLELSSYNEQF
TRBJ1-5,TRBV7-9,ASSTTGFNPPQH
TRBJ2-3,TRBV27,ASSHEIRTSGRAWDTDTQY
TRBJ1-4,TRBV6-1,ASSATGKLF
TRBJ2-1,TRBV29-1,SADLGQNINEQF
TRBJ1-2,TRBV11-3,ASSHTTGNYGYT
TRBJ1-4,TRBV7-3,ASSSPPWGLEEKLF
TRBJ2-5,TRBV27,ASSLPGAETQY
TRBJ1-2,TRBV19,ANSTLSGGAGNNGYT
TRBJ2-1,TRBV11-2,ASSGYGTSGGVEEQF
TRBJ2-1,TRBV29-1,SVEAGQGSFFGYNEQF
TRBJ1-5,TRBV19,ASSIAIFPLGYPSRYQPQH
TRBJ1-5,TRBV27,ASSLWTGNQPQH
TRBJ2-5,TRBV11-2,ASSPQGVQETQY
TRBJ1-2,TRBV29-1,SVESRDRVADGYT
TRBJ1-2,TRBV7-2,ASSPGTAIIYGYT
TRBJ2-7,TRBV27,ASSSGISWEQY
TRBJ1-1,TRBV11-2,ASSLGVNTEAF
TRBJ2-1,TRBV9,ASSVIAGGPGEQF
TRBJ2-3,TRBV29-1,SVERTGGTDTQY
TRBJ1-1,TRBV9,ASSATSGRNTEAF
TRBJ2-5,TRBV5-4,ASSAPLAGKETQY
TRBJ1-2,TRBV6-6,ASSYSIGDRRAGYT
TRBJ1-2,TRBV11-2,ASSLAGRFYGYT
TRBJ2-3,TRBV27,ATLVSGGPDTQY
TRBJ2-1,TRBV6-6,ASSSPMGIEQF
TRBJ2-7,TRBV14,ASSLRGQSYEQY